The present entry profiles one T cell receptor beta chain with its context. What it recognizes is unknown. The CDR3 length is 19 residues. Germline CDR1 reads SGDLS; CDR2 reads YYNGEE. Between the trimmed V and J ends, which lost 0 bases and 0 bases, there was a span of 19 bases. This specimen comes from a study of cytomegalovirus exposure and HLA in healthy donors. Study outcomes and limitations: Listed as cytomegalovirus-associated were over 150 TCR beta chains. One variant, a missense change in DCLRE1C, was linked in a later analysis to TCR beta V- and J-gene trimming.

With 60 Vbeta and 13 Jbeta primers, the PCR was carried out. The protocol was immunoSEQ multiplex PCR, while the TCRdb copy is restricted to in-frame clones and leaves out a portion. The sample includes about 170,000 clones, 60% to 80% of them seen just once. The TCR originated in a man aged 40-49 years in good health and CMV-seropositive. The rearrangement joins TRBV9 to TRBJ2-1; D remains ambiguous. Sequences were obtained from PBMCs. The CDR3 nucleotides read TGTGCCAGCAGCGTAGCTTTAGTCCGGCGGATCAGCTCCTACAATGAGCAGTTCTTC. This translates into CASSVALVRRISSYNEQFF.